Listed below are T cell receptor beta chains from one sample, sequenced in a study of shared T cell receptors in the human thymus. The protocol was immunoSEQ multiplex PCR, while the TCRdb copy is restricted to in-frame clones and leaves out a portion. The sample has 550,000 to 800,000 clones; around 85% are singletons. This same sample was also taken into another study, of human thymus T cells.

Sequenced sample: thymocytes. Every receptor here comes from a girl younger than two with a congenital heart defect. The CDR3 runs from the conserved cysteine through the conserved F or W. D genes are given only for firm matches. Only some rows state a clone size, as once, few, many or a class for expanded clones.

CDR3 protein: CASSPPRGGYTF; CDR3 DNA: TGTGCCAGCTCACCACCAAGAGGGGGCTACACCTTC; D gene: NA; J gene: TRBJ1-2; V gene: TRBV18; clone size: NA
CDR3 protein: CASSPLVDSTDYGYTF; CDR3 DNA: TGTGCCAGCAGTCCCCTTGTGGACAGCACGGACTATGGCTACACCTTC; D gene: NA; J gene: TRBJ1-2; V gene: TRBV6-6; clone size: once
CDR3 protein: CASSHPTGGRNTEAFF; CDR3 DNA: TGCGCCAGCAGCCACCCGACAGGGGGTAGAAACACTGAAGCTTTCTTT; D gene: TRBD1; J gene: TRBJ1-1; V gene: TRBV4-1; clone size: few
CDR3 protein: CASSLRCGGSQLQETQYF; CDR3 DNA: TGTGCCAGCAGCTTAAGGTGTGGGGGCAGCCAACTTCAAGAGACCCAGTACTTC; D gene: NA; J gene: TRBJ2-5; V gene: TRBV7-2; clone size: few
CDR3 protein: CASTPGTGRTEAFF; CDR3 DNA: TGTGCCAGCACCCCAGGGACAGGGAGGACTGAAGCTTTCTTT; D gene: TRBD1; J gene: TRBJ1-1; V gene: TRBV7-9; clone size: NA
CDR3 protein: CASSLVRGGRNEQFF; CDR3 DNA: TGCGCCAGCAGCTTGGTGCGGGGGGGTAGGAATGAGCAGTTCTTC; D gene: TRBD2; J gene: TRBJ2-1; V gene: TRBV5-1; clone size: NA
CDR3 protein: CATSRGQGDGGAFF; CDR3 DNA: TGTGCCACCAGCAGAGGACAGGGGGATGGGGGAGCTTTCTTT; D gene: TRBD1; J gene: TRBJ1-1; V gene: TRBV15; clone size: NA
CDR3 protein: CASSQDVVAESYEQYF; CDR3 DNA: TGTGCCAGCAGCCAAGATGTGGTGGCGGAGTCCTACGAGCAGTACTTC; D gene: NA; J gene: TRBJ2-7; V gene: TRBV14; clone size: NA
CDR3 protein: CASSITFAGGPIHGGQFF; CDR3 DNA: TGTGCCAGTAGTATTACTTTTGCGGGGGGACCTATTCATGGGGGGCAGTTCTTC; D gene: TRBD2; J gene: TRBJ2-1; V gene: TRBV19; clone size: once
CDR3 protein: CASSPRQVGYEQYF; CDR3 DNA: TGTGCCAGCTCACCCAGGCAGGTTGGGTATGAGCAGTACTTC; D gene: NA; J gene: TRBJ2-7; V gene: TRBV18; clone size: NA
CDR3 protein: CASGRQGPNEKLFF; CDR3 DNA: TGTGCCAGCGGGAGACAGGGTCCTAATGAAAAACTGTTTTTT; D gene: TRBD1; J gene: TRBJ1-4; V gene: TRBV6-4; clone size: NA
CDR3 protein: CASSLEGTGANAFF; CDR3 DNA: TGTGCCAGCAGCTTAGAGGGGACAGGGGCTAATGCTTTCTTT; D gene: TRBD1; J gene: TRBJ1-1; V gene: TRBV7-2; clone size: NA
CDR3 protein: CASSLGGKPYEQYF; CDR3 DNA: TGTGCCAGCAGCTTAGGAGGGAAACCCTACGAGCAGTACTTC; D gene: NA; J gene: TRBJ2-7; V gene: TRBV11-2; clone size: NA
CDR3 protein: CASSQDQSGSYEQYF; CDR3 DNA: TGCGCCAGCAGCCAAGACCAAAGCGGCTCCTACGAGCAGTACTTC; D gene: NA; J gene: TRBJ2-7; V gene: TRBV4-1; clone size: NA
CDR3 protein: CASGLVRNGRSSYEQYF; CDR3 DNA: TGTGCTAGTGGTTTGGTACGGAACGGGAGAAGCTCCTACGAGCAGTACTTC; D gene: NA; J gene: TRBJ2-7; V gene: TRBV12-5; clone size: NA
CDR3 protein: CASSFPHLIPFQPQHF; CDR3 DNA: TGTGCCAGCAGTTTCCCCCACCTAATACCATTTCAGCCCCAGCATTTT; D gene: NA; J gene: TRBJ1-5; V gene: TRBV28; clone size: NA
CDR3 protein: CASRLGLAGPQETQYF; CDR3 DNA: TGTGCCAGCAGGCTGGGACTAGCGGGCCCACAAGAGACCCAGTACTTC; D gene: TRBD2; J gene: TRBJ2-5; V gene: TRBV27; clone size: NA
CDR3 protein: CAWSVYRNTGANEKLFF; CDR3 DNA: TGTGCCTGGAGTGTATACCGGAATACCGGGGCTAATGAAAAACTGTTTTTT; D gene: NA; J gene: TRBJ1-4; V gene: TRBV30; clone size: NA
CDR3 protein: CASSQVISKKETQYF; CDR3 DNA: TGTGCCAGCAGCCAAGTCATATCTAAAAAAGAGACCCAGTACTTC; D gene: NA; J gene: TRBJ2-5; V gene: TRBV14; clone size: NA
CDR3 protein: CASSYYGGNQETQYF; CDR3 DNA: TGTGCCAGCAGTTACTATGGGGGCAACCAAGAGACCCAGTACTTC; D gene: NA; J gene: TRBJ2-5; V gene: TRBV6-5; clone size: NA
CDR3 protein: CSVADGGEAFF; CDR3 DNA: TGCAGCGTTGCCGATGGGGGGGAAGCTTTCTTT; D gene: NA; J gene: TRBJ1-1; V gene: TRBV29-1; clone size: NA
CDR3 protein: CATSLALAASLNEQYF; CDR3 DNA: TGTGCCACCAGTCTGGCGCTCGCAGCTAGCCTGAACGAGCAGTACTTC; D gene: NA; J gene: TRBJ2-7; V gene: TRBV15; clone size: NA
CDR3 protein: CASCRFHRRNEKLFF; CDR3 DNA: TGTGCCAGCTGCAGGTTCCACCGCAGAAATGAAAAACTGTTTTTT; D gene: NA; J gene: TRBJ1-4; V gene: TRBV2; clone size: NA
CDR3 protein: CASRQGWDTEAFF; CDR3 DNA: TGTGCCAGCAGACAGGGTTGGGACACTGAAGCTTTCTTT; D gene: NA; J gene: TRBJ1-1; V gene: TRBV2; clone size: NA
CDR3 protein: CAWSVQGRAGYTF; CDR3 DNA: TGTGCCTGGAGTGTACAGGGGCGCGCTGGCTACACCTTC; D gene: TRBD1; J gene: TRBJ1-2; V gene: TRBV30; clone size: NA
CDR3 protein: CASGGSGTGESDNQPQHF; CDR3 DNA: TGTGCCAGCGGGGGATCCGGGACAGGGGAGTCCGACAATCAGCCCCAGCATTTT; D gene: TRBD1; J gene: TRBJ1-5; V gene: TRBV2; clone size: NA
CDR3 protein: CASRTGQGNYGYTF; CDR3 DNA: TGCGCCAGCAGGACCGGACAGGGTAACTATGGCTACACCTTC; D gene: TRBD1; J gene: TRBJ1-2; V gene: TRBV10-1; clone size: NA
CDR3 protein: CASIWELTGEECGYTF; CDR3 DNA: TGTGCCAGCATTTGGGAATTGACAGGGGAGGAGTGTGGCTACACCTTC; D gene: TRBD1; J gene: TRBJ1-2; V gene: TRBV6-6; clone size: NA
CDR3 protein: CASSQKTITKAYGYTF; CDR3 DNA: TGTGCCAGCAGCCAAAAGACTATTACTAAGGCCTATGGCTACACCTTC; D gene: NA; J gene: TRBJ1-2; V gene: TRBV7-9; clone size: NA
CDR3 protein: CASSDGQETQYF; CDR3 DNA: TGTGCCAGCAGTGACGGGCAAGAGACCCAGTACTTC; D gene: NA; J gene: TRBJ2-5; V gene: TRBV25-1; clone size: NA
CDR3 protein: CASSPPRDRDLGETQYF; CDR3 DNA: TGTGCCAGCAGTCCGCCCCGGGACAGGGACCTAGGGGAGACCCAGTACTTC; D gene: TRBD1; J gene: TRBJ2-5; V gene: TRBV27; clone size: NA
CDR3 protein: CARPPQVWVGGYTF; CDR3 DNA: TGTGCCAGACCCCCCCAGGTATGGGTTGGGGGCTACACCTTC; D gene: NA; J gene: TRBJ1-2; V gene: TRBV2; clone size: NA
CDR3 protein: CASSFVEGAQETQYF; CDR3 DNA: TGTGCCAGCAGCTTCGTTGAGGGGGCTCAAGAGACCCAGTACTTC; D gene: TRBD1; J gene: TRBJ2-5; V gene: TRBV5-5; clone size: NA
CDR3 protein: CASSVDRRGGYTF; CDR3 DNA: TGTGCCAGCAGCGTAGACAGGAGAGGTGGCTACACCTTC; D gene: NA; J gene: TRBJ1-2; V gene: TRBV7-9; clone size: NA
CDR3 protein: CAIRIGTTDTQYF; CDR3 DNA: TGTGCCATCCGGATAGGGACTACAGATACGCAGTATTTT; D gene: NA; J gene: TRBJ2-3; V gene: TRBV6-5; clone size: NA
CDR3 protein: CASRHTGGGNSPLHF; CDR3 DNA: TGTGCCAGCAGGCATACAGGGGGAGGCAATTCACCCCTCCACTTT; D gene: TRBD1; J gene: TRBJ1-6; V gene: TRBV28; clone size: NA
CDR3 protein: CASSNPGQGNYGYTF; CDR3 DNA: TGTGCCAGTAGTAACCCGGGACAGGGGAACTATGGCTACACCTTC; D gene: TRBD1; J gene: TRBJ1-2; V gene: TRBV19; clone size: few
CDR3 protein: CASSPDRNHGYTF; CDR3 DNA: TGTGCCAGCAGTCCGGACAGGAACCATGGCTACACCTTC; D gene: TRBD1; J gene: TRBJ1-2; V gene: TRBV5-6; clone size: once
CDR3 protein: CASSLEEEKNFSEAFF; CDR3 DNA: TGCGCCAGCAGCTTGGAGGAGGAGAAAAACTTCTCTGAAGCTTTCTTT; D gene: NA; J gene: TRBJ1-1; V gene: TRBV5-1; clone size: NA
CDR3 protein: CSTHRVGRGYGYTF; CDR3 DNA: TGCAGCACACACCGGGTCGGCAGAGGCTATGGCTACACCTTC; D gene: NA; J gene: TRBJ1-2; V gene: TRBV29-1; clone size: NA
CDR3 protein: CASSATGTGPYEQYF; CDR3 DNA: TGTGCCAGCAGCGCAACCGGGACAGGGCCCTACGAGCAGTACTTC; D gene: TRBD1; J gene: TRBJ2-7; V gene: TRBV7-2; clone size: NA
CDR3 protein: CASGRDRGITYEQYF; CDR3 DNA: TGTGCTAGTGGCCGCGACAGGGGTATTACCTACGAGCAGTACTTC; D gene: TRBD1; J gene: TRBJ2-7; V gene: TRBV12-5; clone size: NA
CDR3 protein: CASSGYAVPETQYF; CDR3 DNA: TGTGCCAGCAGTGGGTACGCGGTACCGGAGACCCAGTACTTC; D gene: NA; J gene: TRBJ2-5; V gene: TRBV6-5; clone size: NA
CDR3 protein: CASSSITGCTDTQYF; CDR3 DNA: TGCGCCAGCAGCTCCATTACAGGTTGCACAGATACGCAGTATTTT; D gene: NA; J gene: TRBJ2-3; V gene: TRBV5-1; clone size: once
CDR3 protein: CATTGLYPYEQYF; CDR3 DNA: TGTGCCACGACAGGCCTCTACCCTTACGAGCAGTACTTC; D gene: NA; J gene: TRBJ2-7; V gene: TRBV6-1; clone size: NA
CDR3 protein: CASSRQTLNTGELFF; CDR3 DNA: TGTGCCAGCAGTAGACAGACCCTGAACACCGGGGAGCTGTTTTTT; D gene: NA; J gene: TRBJ2-2; V gene: TRBV6-6; clone size: once
CDR3 protein: CASSYPRYSGANVLTF; CDR3 DNA: TGTGCCAGCAGTTACCCCAGGTACTCTGGGGCCAACGTCCTGACTTTC; D gene: NA; J gene: TRBJ2-6; V gene: TRBV6-6; clone size: NA
CDR3 protein: CASTRRGTTNEKLFF; CDR3 DNA: TGTGCCAGCACCCGCCGGGGAACAACTAATGAAAAACTGTTTTTT; D gene: NA; J gene: TRBJ1-4; V gene: TRBV6-6; clone size: NA
CDR3 protein: CASRRGSVNTEAFF; CDR3 DNA: TGTGCCAGCAGGAGAGGGTCCGTGAACACTGAAGCTTTCTTT; D gene: NA; J gene: TRBJ1-1; V gene: TRBV27; clone size: NA
CDR3 protein: CASSQEGQSSYNSPLHF; CDR3 DNA: TGCGCCAGCAGCCAAGAAGGACAGAGCTCCTATAATTCCCCCCTCCACTTT; D gene: NA; J gene: TRBJ1-6; V gene: TRBV4-1; clone size: NA
CDR3 protein: CASRGTGNYGYTF; CDR3 DNA: TGTGCCAGCAGGGGGACAGGGAACTATGGCTACACCTTC; D gene: TRBD1; J gene: TRBJ1-2; V gene: TRBV5-4; clone size: NA
CDR3 protein: CASSLRDSPSSGNTIYF; CDR3 DNA: TGTGCCAGCAGTTTACGCGATTCACCATCCTCTGGAAACACCATATATTTT; D gene: NA; J gene: TRBJ1-3; V gene: TRBV28; clone size: NA
CDR3 protein: CASSLASGVEDGYTF; CDR3 DNA: TGCGCCAGCAGCTTGGCCTCGGGAGTCGAGGATGGCTACACCTTC; D gene: NA; J gene: TRBJ1-2; V gene: TRBV5-1; clone size: NA
CDR3 protein: CASSSIWTGDYGYTF; CDR3 DNA: TGTGCCAGCAGTTCGATTTGGACAGGGGACTATGGCTACACCTTC; D gene: TRBD1; J gene: TRBJ1-2; V gene: TRBV6-6; clone size: NA
CDR3 protein: CASSALLAGGSTDTQYF; CDR3 DNA: TGTGCCAGCAGCGCACTACTAGCGGGGGGAAGCACAGATACGCAGTATTTT; D gene: TRBD2; J gene: TRBJ2-3; V gene: TRBV9; clone size: NA